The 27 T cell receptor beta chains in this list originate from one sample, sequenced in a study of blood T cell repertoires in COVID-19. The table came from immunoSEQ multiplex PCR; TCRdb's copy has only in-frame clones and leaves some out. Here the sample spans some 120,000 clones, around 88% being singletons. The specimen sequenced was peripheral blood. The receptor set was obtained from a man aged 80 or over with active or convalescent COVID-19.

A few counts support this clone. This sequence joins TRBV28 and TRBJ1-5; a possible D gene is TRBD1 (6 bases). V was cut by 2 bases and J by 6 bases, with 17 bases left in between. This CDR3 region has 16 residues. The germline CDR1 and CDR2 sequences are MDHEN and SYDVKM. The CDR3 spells CASSLGAGAAGQPQHF. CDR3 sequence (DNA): TGTGCCAGCAGTTTAGGGGCAGGGGCAGCCGGTCAGCCCCAGCATTTT.

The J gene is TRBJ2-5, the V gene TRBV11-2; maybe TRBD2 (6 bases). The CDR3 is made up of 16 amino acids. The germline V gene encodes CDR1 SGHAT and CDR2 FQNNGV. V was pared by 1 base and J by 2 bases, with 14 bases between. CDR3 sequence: CASSLVGGWGQETQYF. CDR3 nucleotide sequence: TGTGCCAGCAGCTTAGTGGGAGGCTGGGGGCAAGAGACCCAGTACTTC.

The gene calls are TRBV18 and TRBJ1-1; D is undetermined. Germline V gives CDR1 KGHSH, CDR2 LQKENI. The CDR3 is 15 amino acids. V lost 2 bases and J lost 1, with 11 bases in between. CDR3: CASSPSQVANTEAFF. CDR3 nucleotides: TGTGCCAGCTCACCAAGCCAGGTCGCGAACACTGAAGCTTTCTTT.

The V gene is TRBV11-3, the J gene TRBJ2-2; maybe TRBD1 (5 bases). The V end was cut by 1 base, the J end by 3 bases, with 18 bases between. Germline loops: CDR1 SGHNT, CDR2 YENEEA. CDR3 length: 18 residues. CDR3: CASSLGAWGQGDTGELFF. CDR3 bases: TGTGCCAGCAGCTTAGGAGCTTGGGGTCAGGGCGACACCGGGGAGCTGTTTTTT.

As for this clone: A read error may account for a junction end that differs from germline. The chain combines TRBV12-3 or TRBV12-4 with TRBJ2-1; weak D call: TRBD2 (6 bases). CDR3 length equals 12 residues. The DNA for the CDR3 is TGTGCCAGCAGTTTAGCGAGCCTAGCGCCGCTCTTC. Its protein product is CASSLASLAPLF.

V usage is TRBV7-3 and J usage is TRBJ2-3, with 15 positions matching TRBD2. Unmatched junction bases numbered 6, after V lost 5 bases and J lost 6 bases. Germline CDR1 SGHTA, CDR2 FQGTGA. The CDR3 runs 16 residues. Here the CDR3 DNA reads TGTGCCAGCAGCGAAGGACTAGCGGGGGGGCACGATACGCAGTATTTT. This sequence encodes CASSEGLAGGHDTQYF.

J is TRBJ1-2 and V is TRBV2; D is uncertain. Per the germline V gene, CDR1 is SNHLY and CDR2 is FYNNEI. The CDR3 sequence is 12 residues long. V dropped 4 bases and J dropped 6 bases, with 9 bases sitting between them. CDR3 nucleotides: TGTGCCAGCAGTGTTCTTCGGGATGGCTACACCTTC. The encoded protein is CASSVLRDGYTF.

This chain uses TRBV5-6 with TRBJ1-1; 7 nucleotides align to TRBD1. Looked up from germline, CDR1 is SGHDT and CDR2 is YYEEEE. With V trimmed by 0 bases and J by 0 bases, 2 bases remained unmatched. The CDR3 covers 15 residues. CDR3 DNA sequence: TGTGCCAGCAGCTTGGGGACAGGCTTGAACACTGAAGCTTTCTTT. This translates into CASSLGTGLNTEAFF.

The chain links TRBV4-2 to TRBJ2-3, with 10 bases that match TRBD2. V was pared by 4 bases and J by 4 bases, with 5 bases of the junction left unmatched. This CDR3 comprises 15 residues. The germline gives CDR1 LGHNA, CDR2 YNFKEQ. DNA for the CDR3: TGTGCCAGCAGCCCGCAGCGGGGGGGGGCAGATACGCAGTATTTT. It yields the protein CASSPQRGGADTQYF.

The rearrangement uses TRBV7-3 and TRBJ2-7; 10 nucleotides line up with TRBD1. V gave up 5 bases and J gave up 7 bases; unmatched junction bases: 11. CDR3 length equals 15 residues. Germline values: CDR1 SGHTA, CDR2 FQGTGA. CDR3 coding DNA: TGTGCCAGCAGCGAAAAGGGACAGGGGACGGGAGAGCAGTACTTC. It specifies CASSEKGQGTGEQYF. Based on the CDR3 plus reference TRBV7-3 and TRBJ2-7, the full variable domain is GAGVSQTPSNKVTEKGKYVELRCDPISGHTALYWYRQSLGQGPEFLIYFQGTGAADDSGLPNDRFFAVRPEGSVSTLKIQRTERGDSAVYLCASSEKGQGTGEQYFGPGTRLTVT.

CDR3 sequence (DNA): TGCACCAGCAGCCGGACAGGTCAGCCCAATGGCTACACCTTC. The encoded protein is CTSSRTGQPNGYTF. The chain is built from TRBV1 and TRBJ1-2; TRBD1, the table's D call, was not compared with the DNA. TRBV1 is tagged as a pseudogene. The CDR3 is 14 residues long.

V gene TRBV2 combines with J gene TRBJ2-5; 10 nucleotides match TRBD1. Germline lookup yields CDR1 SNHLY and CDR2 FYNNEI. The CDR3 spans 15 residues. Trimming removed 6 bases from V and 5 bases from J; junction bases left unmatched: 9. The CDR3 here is CASSSQTGGSETQYF. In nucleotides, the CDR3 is TGTGCCAGCAGCTCTCAGACAGGGGGCTCGGAGACCCAGTACTTC.

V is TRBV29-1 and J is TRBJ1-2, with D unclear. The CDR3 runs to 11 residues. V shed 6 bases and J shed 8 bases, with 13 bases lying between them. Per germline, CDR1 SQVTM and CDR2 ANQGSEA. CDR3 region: CSVHAGSGYTF. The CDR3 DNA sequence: TGCAGCGTCCACGCCGGGTCCGGCTACACCTTC.

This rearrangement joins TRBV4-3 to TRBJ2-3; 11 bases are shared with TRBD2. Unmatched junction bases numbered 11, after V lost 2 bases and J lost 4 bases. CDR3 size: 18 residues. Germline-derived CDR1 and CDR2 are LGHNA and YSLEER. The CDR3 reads CASSQFLAGGVRADTQYF. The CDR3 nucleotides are TGCGCCAGCAGCCAATTCCTAGCGGGGGGCGTTAGGGCAGATACGCAGTATTTT.

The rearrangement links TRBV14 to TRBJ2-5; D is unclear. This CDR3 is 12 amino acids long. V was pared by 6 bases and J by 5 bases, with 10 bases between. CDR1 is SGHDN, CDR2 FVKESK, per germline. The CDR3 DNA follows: TGTGCCAGCAGTCTTGGGCTCGAGACCCAGTACTTC. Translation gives CASSLGLETQYF.

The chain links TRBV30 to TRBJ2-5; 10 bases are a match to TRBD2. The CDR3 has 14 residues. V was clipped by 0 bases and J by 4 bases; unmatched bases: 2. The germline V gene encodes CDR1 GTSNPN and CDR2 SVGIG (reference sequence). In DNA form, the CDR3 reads TGTGCCTGGAGTGTACTAGCGGGACGAGAGACCCAGTACTTC. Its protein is CAWSVLAGRETQYF.

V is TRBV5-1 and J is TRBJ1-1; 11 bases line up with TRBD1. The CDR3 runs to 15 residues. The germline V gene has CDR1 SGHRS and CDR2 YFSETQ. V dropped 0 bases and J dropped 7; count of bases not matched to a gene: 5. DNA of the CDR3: TGCGCCAGCAGCTTGGGGACAGGGGGCGTGGGTGAAGCTTTCTTT. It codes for CASSLGTGGVGEAFF.

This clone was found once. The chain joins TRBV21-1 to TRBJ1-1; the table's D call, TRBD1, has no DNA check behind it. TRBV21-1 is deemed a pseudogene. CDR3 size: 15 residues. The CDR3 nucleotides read TGTGCCAGCAGCCTCCGCAGGGGGCGCAAGACTGAAGCTTTCTTT. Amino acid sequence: CASSLRRGRKTEAFF.

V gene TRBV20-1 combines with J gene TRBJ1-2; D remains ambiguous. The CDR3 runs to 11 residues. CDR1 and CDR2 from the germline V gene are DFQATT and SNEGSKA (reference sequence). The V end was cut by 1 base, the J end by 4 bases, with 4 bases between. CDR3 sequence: CSARGPYGYTF. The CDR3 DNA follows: TGCAGTGCTAGAGGGCCCTATGGCTACACCTTC.

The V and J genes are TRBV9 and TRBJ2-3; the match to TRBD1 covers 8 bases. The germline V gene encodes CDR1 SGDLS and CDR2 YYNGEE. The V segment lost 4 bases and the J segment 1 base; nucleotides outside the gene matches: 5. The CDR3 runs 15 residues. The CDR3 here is CASSHPGQGTDTQYF. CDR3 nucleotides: TGTGCCAGCAGCCACCCGGGACAGGGCACAGATACGCAGTATTTT.

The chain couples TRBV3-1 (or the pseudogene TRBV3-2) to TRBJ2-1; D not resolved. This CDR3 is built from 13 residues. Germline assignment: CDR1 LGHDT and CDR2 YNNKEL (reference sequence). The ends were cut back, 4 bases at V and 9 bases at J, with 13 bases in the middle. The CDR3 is CASSPTWPSEQFF. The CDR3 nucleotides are TGTGCCAGCAGCCCCACATGGCCCAGTGAGCAGTTCTTC.

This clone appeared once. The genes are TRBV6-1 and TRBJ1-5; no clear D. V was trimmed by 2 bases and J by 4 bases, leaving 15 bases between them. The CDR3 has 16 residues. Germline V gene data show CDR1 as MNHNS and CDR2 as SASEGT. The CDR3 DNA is TGTGCCAGCAGTGAACAAGGAACAGTAGGAAATCAGCCCCAGCATTTT. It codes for CASSEQGTVGNQPQHF.

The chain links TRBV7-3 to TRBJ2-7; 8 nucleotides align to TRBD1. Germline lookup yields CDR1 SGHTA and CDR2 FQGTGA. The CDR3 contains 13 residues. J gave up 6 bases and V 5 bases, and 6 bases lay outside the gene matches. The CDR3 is CASSPQQGVEQYF. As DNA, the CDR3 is TGTGCCAGCAGCCCACAACAGGGGGTCGAGCAGTACTTC.

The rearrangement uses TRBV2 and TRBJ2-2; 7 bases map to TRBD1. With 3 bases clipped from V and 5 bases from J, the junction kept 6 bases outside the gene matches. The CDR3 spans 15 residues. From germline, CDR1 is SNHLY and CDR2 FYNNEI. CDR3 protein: CASSDEGARTGELFF. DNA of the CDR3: TGTGCCAGCAGTGATGAGGGGGCTCGGACCGGGGAGCTGTTTTTT.

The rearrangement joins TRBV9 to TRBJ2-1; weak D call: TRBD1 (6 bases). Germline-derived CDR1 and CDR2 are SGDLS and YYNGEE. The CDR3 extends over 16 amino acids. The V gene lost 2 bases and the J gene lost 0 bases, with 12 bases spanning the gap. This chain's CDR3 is CASSVTGSSSYNEQFF. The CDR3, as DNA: TGTGCCAGCAGCGTCACAGGGTCAAGCTCCTACAATGAGCAGTTCTTC.

CDR3 coding DNA: TGTGCCAGCAGGGGGGGGGCCGGTGAAAAACTGTTTTTT. Translation gives CASRGGAGEKLFF. V and J are TRBV5-4 and TRBJ1-4; possible D gene TRBD1, 6 bases. Trimming removed 5 bases from V and 7 bases from J, with 12 bases in between. The V gene's germline CDR1 is SGHNT and CDR2 YYREEE (reference sequence). The CDR3 is 13 amino acids.

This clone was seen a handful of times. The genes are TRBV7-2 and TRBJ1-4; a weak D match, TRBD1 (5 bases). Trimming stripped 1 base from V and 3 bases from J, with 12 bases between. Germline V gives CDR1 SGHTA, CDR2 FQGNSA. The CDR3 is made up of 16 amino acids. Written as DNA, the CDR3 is TGTGCCAGCAGCTTAGTAGCGGGGACGGCTAATGAAAAACTGTTTTTT. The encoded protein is CASSLVAGTANEKLFF.